Sequencing of this T cell receptor (beta chain) was carried out in a study of regulatory T cells in long-lasting Graves disease. Study-wide findings and caveats: Lower TCR diversity characterized persistent Graves' patients relative to newly diagnosed patients.

Combining iRepertoire HTBI primers with Arm-PCR of CDR3 regions, the authors built TCR beta libraries. TCRdb reanalysed the multiplex PCR reads using MiXCR and keeps one entry per CDR3 protein. The sample includes 370,000 or so distinct CDR3 sequences, under 20% of them seen just once. This CDR3 is built from 12 residues. V was clipped by 4 bases and J by 6 bases, with 11 bases between them. CDR1 and CDR2 (germline): SGHRS, YFSETQ. This clonotype was observed many times. Its antigen is undetermined. Time point here: newly diagnosed GD, antithyroid drugs for less than 3 months. RNA extracted from PBMCs served as the sequencing template. These records were also assigned to another study, of T cells in Graves' hyperthyroidism and ophthalmopathy. As reported in that work: Stable hyperthyroidism: no ophthalmopathy progression over 18 months of follow-up. With the HTBI primer set, the TCR CDR3 went through a first round of RT-PCR.

The source is a woman in her late teens or twenties with Graves disease. The chain recombines TRBV5-1 with TRBJ2-7; D may be TRBD2 (5 bases). This material consisted of peripheral blood mononuclear cells (PBMCs), taken at new diagnosis, from a patient treated with antithyroid drugs. The CDR3 sequence: CASSPWAGEQYF. In DNA, the CDR3 is TGCGCCAGCAGCCCTTGGGCGGGCGAGCAGTACTTC.